In this sample, the clone carrying this T cell receptor beta chain turned up many times. This CDR3 comprises 13 residues. Germline CDR1 MNHNS, CDR2 SASEGT. The V end was cut by 2 bases, the J end by 7 bases, with 12 bases between. The data were obtained in a study of T cells in Graves' hyperthyroidism and ophthalmopathy. Amplification of TCR beta CDR3 regions was performed using RNA transcripts as template. During a first-round RT-PCR of the TCR CDR3, the HTBI primer set was used. MiXCR, run by TCRdb on the multiplex PCR reads, gives a single entry per CDR3 protein. The repertoire has 80,000 to 100,000 distinct CDR3 sequences, around 37% of them found once; the top ten carry roughly 10%. Graves' hyperthyroidism without ophthalmopathy progression within 18 months was termed stable.

The TCR was taken from a woman aged 30 to 39 with Graves' hyperthyroidism. This sequence joins TRBV6-1 and TRBJ2-7, with D unclear. The sample was peripheral blood or thyroid tissue (not recorded which). The chain's CDR3 is CASSELAESEQYF. Here the CDR3 DNA reads TGTGCCAGCAGTGAATTGGCGGAAAGTGAGCAGTACTTC.